The 10 T cell receptor beta chains reported below all come from one sample, sequenced in a study of T cells in narcolepsy. Generated by immunoSEQ multiplex PCR, the TCRdb table keeps only in-frame clones and is missing some. The sample lists 20,000 to 25,000 clones; 92% were seen once. What was sequenced was CD45RA- memory CD4+ T cells from PBMCs. The origin of the receptors is a human donor with narcolepsy.

There are a few counts of this clone. The chain uses TRBV6-4 and TRBJ2-1; D is unclear. CDR3 length: 13 amino acids. Germline-derived CDR1 and CDR2 are MRHNA and SNTAGT. The V gene lost 4 bases and the J gene lost 12 bases, with 16 bases spanning the gap. The CDR3, as DNA: TGTGCCAGCAGTGGTCGACGGAGTTCGCCGCAGTTCTTC. Translating it yields CASSGRRSSPQFF.

The rearrangement joins TRBV30 to TRBJ1-2, with D tentatively TRBD1 (5 bases). V was shortened by 0 bases and J by 6 bases, with 11 bases between the two germline ends. The CDR3 loop spans 13 amino acids. From germline, CDR1 is GTSNPN and CDR2 SVGIG (reference sequence). This chain's CDR3 is CAWSVQGVNGYTF. The CDR3 nucleotides read TGTGCCTGGAGTGTGCAGGGAGTGAATGGCTACACCTTC.

The V and J genes are TRBV5-1 and TRBJ2-3; D perhaps matches TRBD2 (5 bases). V lost 0 bases and J lost 0, with 11 bases in between. This CDR3 has 16 residues. The germline gives CDR1 SGHRS, CDR2 YFSETQ. The CDR3, as DNA: TGCGCCAGCAGCTTGGCCTCTCGCGGGAGCACAGATACGCAGTATTTT. Protein: CASSLASRGSTDTQYF.

This chain links TRBV6-1 with TRBJ1-2; D possibly corresponds to TRBD1 (5 bases). Per the germline V gene, CDR1 is MNHNS and CDR2 is SASEGT. Trimming shortened V by 7 bases and J by 4 bases, and 16 bases separated the two germline ends. This CDR3 comprises 14 residues. CDR3 coding DNA: TGTGCCAGCAAACGAGCCAGGGCGGGCTATGGCTACACCTTC. Residues: CASKRARAGYGYTF.

This clone was seen only once. The genes are TRBV5-1 and TRBJ2-7; D is unresolved. V was shortened by 3 bases and J by 0 bases, with 10 bases between the two germline ends. CDR1 is SGHRS and CDR2 is YFSETQ in the germline V gene. This CDR3 has 14 amino acids. The CDR3 sequence is CASSSPLSSYEQYF. Written as DNA, the CDR3 is TGCGCCAGCAGCTCCCCCCTAAGCTCCTACGAGCAGTACTTC. Using reference TRBV5-1 and TRBJ2-7 for the parts outside the CDR3, the full variable domain is KAGVTQTPRYLIKTRGQQVTLSCSPISGHRSVSWYQQTPGQGLQFLFEYFSETQRNKGNFPGRFSGRQFSNSRSEMNVSTLELGDSALYLCASSSPLSSYEQYFGPGTRLTVT.

The chain joins TRBV7-9 to TRBJ2-3; 11 nucleotides match TRBD1. The CDR3 is 15 amino acids. Germline V gene data show CDR1 as SEHNR and CDR2 as FQNEAQ (reference sequence). Unmatched junction bases numbered 7, after V lost 8 bases and J lost 3 bases. CDR3 sequence reads: CASAGDRGRTDTQYF. The CDR3 region has the DNA TGTGCCAGCGCTGGGGACAGGGGGAGGACAGATACGCAGTATTTT.

The rearrangement links TRBV6-6 to TRBJ2-7; 10 bases map to TRBD1. The CDR3 has 15 residues. CDR1 is MNHNY and CDR2 is SVGAGI in the germline V gene (reference sequence). After removal of 0 bases from V and 5 bases from J, the junction contained 4 bases not matched to a gene. CDR3 sequence (DNA): TGTGCCAGCAGTTACTCGGGACAGGGGAGCGACGAGCAGTACTTC. Translated: CASSYSGQGSDEQYF.

This clone was seen only a few times. The gene calls are TRBV6-5 and TRBJ1-3; D uncertain. Germline V lookup: CDR1 MNHEY, CDR2 SVGAGI. This CDR3 contains 15 residues. The V and J ends lost 2 bases and 0 bases respectively, with 8 bases between them. The CDR3, as DNA: TGTGCCAGCAGTTACGGCGCAGGCTCTGGAAACACCATATATTTT. The encoded protein is CASSYGAGSGNTIYF.

The chain couples TRBV4-1 to TRBJ2-1, with 15 bases lining up with TRBD2. Germline CDR1 and CDR2: MGHRA and YSYEKL. V shed 6 bases and J 0 bases; nucleotides not matched to a gene: 12. The CDR3 covers 20 residues. CDR3 residues: CASRNTGLAGGGGSYNEQFF. The CDR3 DNA sequence: TGCGCCAGCAGGAACACGGGACTAGCGGGAGGTGGGGGCTCCTACAATGAGCAGTTCTTC.

V and J are TRBV11-1 and TRBJ2-2, with 9 bases identical to TRBD1. This CDR3 contains 15 residues. Germline values: CDR1 SGHAT, CDR2 FQDESV (reference sequence). The V segment lost 6 bases and the J segment 9 bases; nucleotides outside the gene matches: 11. The CDR3 DNA is TGTGCCAGCAGATCTACCGGGACAGGGAACCGGGAGCTGTTTTTT. Protein: CASRSTGTGNRELFF.